This T cell receptor (beta chain) is drawn from a study of T-cell memory formation after mild COVID-19. The wider study: Largely, the TCR clusters proved donor specific.

Via MiXCR, TCRdb re-called the 5' RACE reads, giving one row per CDR3 protein. Counted here are approximately 340,000 distinct CDR3 sequences, roughly 13% occurring once; the ten biggest clones make up about 20%. Whole-study results and caveats: Shrinking CD4+ clones were chiefly CM and EM; CD8+ ones were chiefly EMRA.

For this clonotype: The antigen remains unidentified.

V lost 0 bases and J 5 bases, leaving 16 bases between the germline ends. There are 17 residues in the CDR3. In germline, CDR1 is LGHNA, CDR2 YSLEER. This TCR came from a man younger than 35 who had mild COVID-19 (a few samples of this study predate the infection). Cell type and time point are not known. Sequenced input: PBMCs or a T cell subset sorted from them (not recorded which). The chain is built from TRBV4-3 and TRBJ2-2; D perhaps matches TRBD1 (6 bases). In nucleotides, the CDR3 is TGCGCCAGCAGCCAAGATCTGTCAGGGGCGCGAACCGGGGAGCTGTTTTTT. Protein product: CASSQDLSGARTGELFF.